A selection of T cell receptor beta chains follows, all from one sample in a study of PD-1 blockade in classical Hodgkin lymphoma. Profiling relied on immunoSEQ multiplex PCR, and the TCRdb table lists in-frame clones only, not all of them. The repertoire holds almost 20,000 clones, with over 60% as singletons. Source: peripheral blood mononuclear cells (PBMCs), taken before the fourth cycle of nivolumab. The receptors stem from a human donor with classical Hodgkin lymphoma. The conserved cysteine and the conserved F or W are not part of the CDR3 here. Each record gives: D gene, V gene, J gene, CDR3 protein. The D gene is left open where the match is weak.

-,TRBV7-9,TRBJ1-1,ASSPHRENTEAF
-,TRBV7-8,TRBJ2-3,ASRRTSSSTDTQY
-,TRBV9,TRBJ2-7,ASSRSSYEQY
-,TRBV28,TRBJ2-2,ASSLGSKNTGELF
-,TRBV7-8,TRBJ1-3,ASSTPGNTIY
-,TRBV5-1,TRBJ2-5,ASSLSSEETQY
-,TRBV30,TRBJ2-7,AWSRMGKLSYEQY
TRBD2,TRBV7-8,TRBJ2-2,ASIPGGANTGELF
-,TRBV2,TRBJ2-7,ASRMVQGINEQY
TRBD2,TRBV5-4,TRBJ2-5,ASSLAVGGAGAETQY
-,TRBV19,TRBJ1-5,ASSFRLSYSNQPQH
-,TRBV7-8,TRBJ1-3,ASSLVGDGNTIY
TRBD1,TRBV27,TRBJ1-1,ASSHLSTGRSTEAF
TRBD1,TRBV19,TRBJ2-7,ASSLTGTGAYEQY
-,TRBV7-9,TRBJ2-5,ASSLPREEETQY
-,TRBV27,TRBJ1-2,ASSRDGTFYGYT
TRBD2,TRBV4-3,TRBJ2-1,ASSRHQTGGLAKEQF
-,TRBV11-2,TRBJ1-2,ASRLQGGGGYGYT
TRBD1,TRBV5-5,TRBJ2-7,ASILTGSSYEQY
-,TRBV5-6,TRBJ2-3,ASSPTTTPDTQY
TRBD1,TRBV29-1,TRBJ2-2,SAPGQGTTGELF
-,TRBV7-9,TRBJ1-1,ASTLDGGEAF
-,TRBV11-2,TRBJ1-1,ASSFGGARTEAF
TRBD1,TRBV11-2,TRBJ1-4,ASSSTTGDFEKLF